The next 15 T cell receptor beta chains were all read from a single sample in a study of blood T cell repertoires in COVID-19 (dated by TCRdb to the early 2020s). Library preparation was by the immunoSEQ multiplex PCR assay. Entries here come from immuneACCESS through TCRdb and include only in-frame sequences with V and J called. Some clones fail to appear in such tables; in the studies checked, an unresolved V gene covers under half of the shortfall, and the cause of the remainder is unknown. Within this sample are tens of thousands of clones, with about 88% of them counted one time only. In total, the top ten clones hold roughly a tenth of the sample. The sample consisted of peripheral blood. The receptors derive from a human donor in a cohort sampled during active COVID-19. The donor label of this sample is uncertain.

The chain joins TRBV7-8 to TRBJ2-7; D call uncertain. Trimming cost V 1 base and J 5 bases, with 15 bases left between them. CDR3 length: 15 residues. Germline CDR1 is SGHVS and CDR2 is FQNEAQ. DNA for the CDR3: TGTGCCAGCAGCTTAGTGGTAGCCTCCGCCGACGAGCAGTACTTC. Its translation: CASSLVVASADEQYF.

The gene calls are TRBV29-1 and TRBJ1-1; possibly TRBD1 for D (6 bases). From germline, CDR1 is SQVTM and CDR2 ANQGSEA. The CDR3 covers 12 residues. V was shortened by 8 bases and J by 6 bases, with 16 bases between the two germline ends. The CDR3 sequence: CSSRDNSPEAFF. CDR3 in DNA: TGCAGCTCCCGGGACAATTCCCCTGAAGCTTTCTTT.

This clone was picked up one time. CDR3 DNA sequence: TGTGCCAGCAGCACCTTAGCGGATCTAGACTACAATGAGCAGTTCTTC. Amino acid sequence: CASSTLADLDYNEQFF. The rearrangement links TRBV21-1 to TRBJ2-1; TRBD2 was called by the table and not checked on the DNA. TRBV21-1 is flagged as a pseudogene. This CDR3 region has 16 residues.

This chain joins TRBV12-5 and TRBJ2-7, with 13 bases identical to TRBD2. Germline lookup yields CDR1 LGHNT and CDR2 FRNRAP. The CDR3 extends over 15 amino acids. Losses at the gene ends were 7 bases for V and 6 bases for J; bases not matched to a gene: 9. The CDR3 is CASDWGLAGQGEQYF. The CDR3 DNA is TGTGCTAGTGATTGGGGACTAGCGGGACAGGGCGAGCAGTACTTC. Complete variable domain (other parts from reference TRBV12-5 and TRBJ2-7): DARVTQTPRHKVTEMGQEVTMRCQPILGHNTVFWYRQTMMQGLELLAYFRNRAPLDDSGMPKDRFSAEMPDATLATLKIQPSEPRDSAVYFCASDWGLAGQGEQYFGPGTRLTVT.

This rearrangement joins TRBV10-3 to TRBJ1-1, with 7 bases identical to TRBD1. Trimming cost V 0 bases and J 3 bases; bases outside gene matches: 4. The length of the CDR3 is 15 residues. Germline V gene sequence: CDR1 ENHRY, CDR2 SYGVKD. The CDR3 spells CAISESRQGDTEAFF. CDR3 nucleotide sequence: TGTGCCATCAGTGAGTCGCGGCAGGGGGACACTGAAGCTTTCTTT.

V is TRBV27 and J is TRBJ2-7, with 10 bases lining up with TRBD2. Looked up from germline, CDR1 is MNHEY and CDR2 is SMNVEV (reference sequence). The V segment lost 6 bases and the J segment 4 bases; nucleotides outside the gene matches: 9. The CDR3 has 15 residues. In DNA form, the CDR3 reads TGTGCCAGCAGGGTACTAGCGGGATATATTTACGAGCAGTACTTC. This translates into CASRVLAGYIYEQYF.

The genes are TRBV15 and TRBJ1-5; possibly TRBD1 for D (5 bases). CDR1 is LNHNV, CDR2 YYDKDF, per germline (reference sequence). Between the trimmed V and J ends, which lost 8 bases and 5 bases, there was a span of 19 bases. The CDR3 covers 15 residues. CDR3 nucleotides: TGTGCCACCGGGGCTGGGTGGGGAAACGATCAGCCCCAGCATTTT. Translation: CATGAGWGNDQPQHF.

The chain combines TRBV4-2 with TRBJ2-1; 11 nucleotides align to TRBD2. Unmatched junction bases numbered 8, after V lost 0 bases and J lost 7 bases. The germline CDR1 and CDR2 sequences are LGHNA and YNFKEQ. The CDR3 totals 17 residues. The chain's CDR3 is CASSQEGTTSGMNEQFF. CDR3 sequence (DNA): TGTGCCAGCAGCCAAGAGGGTACGACTAGCGGGATGAATGAGCAGTTCTTC.

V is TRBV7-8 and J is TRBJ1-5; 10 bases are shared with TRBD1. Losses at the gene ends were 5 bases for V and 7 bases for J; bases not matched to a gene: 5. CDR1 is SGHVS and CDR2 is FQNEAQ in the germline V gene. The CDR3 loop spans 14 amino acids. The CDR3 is CASSRQGAGQPQHF. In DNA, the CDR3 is TGTGCCAGCAGCCGACAGGGGGCAGGACAGCCCCAGCATTTT. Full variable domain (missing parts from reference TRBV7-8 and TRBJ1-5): GAGVSQSPRYKVAKRGQDVALRCDPISGHVSLFWYQQALGQGPEFLTYFQNEAQLDKSGLPSDRFFAERPEGSVSTLKIQRTQQEDSAVYLCASSRQGAGQPQHFGDGTRLSIL.

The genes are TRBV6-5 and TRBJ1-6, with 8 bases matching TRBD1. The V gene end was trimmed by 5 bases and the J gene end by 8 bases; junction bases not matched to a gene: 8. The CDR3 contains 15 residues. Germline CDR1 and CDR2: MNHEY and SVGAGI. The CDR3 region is CASSPTGAIYSPLHF. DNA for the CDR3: TGTGCCAGCAGTCCGACAGGGGCGATTTATTCACCCCTCCACTTT.

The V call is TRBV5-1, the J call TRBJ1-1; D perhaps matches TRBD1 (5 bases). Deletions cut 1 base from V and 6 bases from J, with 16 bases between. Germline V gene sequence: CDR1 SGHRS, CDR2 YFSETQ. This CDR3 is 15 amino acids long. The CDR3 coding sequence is TGCGCCAGCAGCTTGACGCAGGGTGAAGGGGCTGAAGCTTTCTTT. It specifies CASSLTQGEGAEAFF.

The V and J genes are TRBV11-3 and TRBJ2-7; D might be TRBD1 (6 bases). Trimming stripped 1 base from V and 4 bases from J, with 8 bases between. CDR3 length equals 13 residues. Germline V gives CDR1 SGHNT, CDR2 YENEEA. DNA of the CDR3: TGTGCCAGCAGCTTAGGACAGGAATACGAGCAGTACTTC. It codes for CASSLGQEYEQYF.

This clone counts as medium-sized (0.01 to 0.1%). The CDR3 bases are TGCGCCAGCAGCCACCGGGGTAGCGGGGTAAGCACAGATACGCAGTATTTT. Encoded protein: CASSHRGSGVSTDTQYF. This chain links TRBV5-1 with TRBJ2-3; 8 bases match TRBD2. V was clipped by 4 bases and J by 0 bases; unmatched bases: 10. Germline assignment: CDR1 SGHRS and CDR2 YFSETQ. This CDR3 has 17 residues.

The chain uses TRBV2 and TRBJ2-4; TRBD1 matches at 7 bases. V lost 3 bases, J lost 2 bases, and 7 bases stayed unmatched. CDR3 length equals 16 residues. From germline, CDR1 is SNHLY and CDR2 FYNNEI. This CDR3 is CASSETGSETKNIQYF. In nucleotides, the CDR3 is TGTGCCAGCAGTGAGACAGGGTCAGAGACCAAAAACATTCAGTACTTC.

CDR3 region: CASSQAGGLGNEQFF. The CDR3 nucleotides are TGCGCCAGCAGCCAAGCGGGAGGCCTAGGCAATGAGCAGTTCTTC. The V and J genes are TRBV4-1 and TRBJ2-1; TRBD2 aligns across 7 bases. The V segment lost 1 base and the J segment 6 bases; nucleotides outside the gene matches: 6. CDR1 MGHRA and CDR2 YSYEKL come from the germline V gene. The CDR3 spans 15 residues.